This TCR beta chain was sequenced during a study of blood T cell repertoires in COVID-19. The CDR3 is 15 residues long. Germline CDR1 SNHLY, CDR2 FYNNEI. Trimming took 3 bases from V and 9 from J, leaving 18 bases between them. Sequencing used immunoSEQ multiplex PCR; TCRdb keeps in-frame clones, though not all of them. The sample carries fewer than 250,000 clones, about 86% recorded once. Which cohort a participant joined came from the clinical history participants gave. V gene TRBV2 combines with J gene TRBJ2-1, with TRBD1 as a possible D gene (5 bases). The TCR originated in a woman between 45 and 60 years old with acute COVID-19. The specimen was PBMCs or T cells enriched from blood (not recorded which). CDR3: CASSDRDSLRAEQFF. In nucleotides, the CDR3 is TGTGCCAGCAGTGACAGAGACAGTCTTAGGGCTGAGCAGTTCTTC.